This is a list of T cell receptor beta chains from one sample in a study of control samples from healthy donors and cancer patients. Sequenced by immunoSEQ multiplex PCR; TCRdb stores in-frame clones only, minus some. The sample shows roughly 190,000 clones, 91% of them seen only once. Material for sequencing was blood. These receptors originate from a man aged 30 to 39 in good health. The CDR3 runs from the conserved cysteine through the conserved F or W. Fields, in order: J gene, clone size, CDR3 length, V gene, D gene, CDR3 DNA, CDR3 protein. D genes are given only for firm matches. Clone size appears in some rows only: once, few, many, or a class for an expanded clone.

j_call: TRBJ2-3
clone_size: .
cdr3_length: 14
v_call: TRBV7-8
d_call: .
cdr3_nt: TGTGCCAGCAGCTTAGAGGGTTTCACAGATACGCAGTATTTT
cdr3_aa: CASSLEGFTDTQYF

j_call: TRBJ1-6
clone_size: few
cdr3_length: 13
v_call: TRBV2
d_call: .
cdr3_nt: TGTGCCAGCAGTGGCCAGGGAAATTCACCCCTCCACTTT
cdr3_aa: CASSGQGNSPLHF

j_call: TRBJ1-2
clone_size: .
cdr3_length: 14
v_call: TRBV24-1
d_call: .
cdr3_nt: TGTGCCACCAGTGACCGAGGACAGTCCTATGGCTACACCTTC
cdr3_aa: CATSDRGQSYGYTF

j_call: TRBJ1-5
clone_size: .
cdr3_length: 13
v_call: TRBV11-2
d_call: .
cdr3_nt: TGTGCCAGCAGCTTACAGGGTTCCCAGCCCCAGCATTTT
cdr3_aa: CASSLQGSQPQHF

j_call: TRBJ1-3
clone_size: .
cdr3_length: 15
v_call: TRBV4-1
d_call: .
cdr3_nt: TGCGCCAGCAGCCTAGATGTACAGTCTGGAAACACCATATATTTT
cdr3_aa: CASSLDVQSGNTIYF

j_call: TRBJ1-1
clone_size: .
cdr3_length: 14
v_call: TRBV29-1
d_call: .
cdr3_nt: TGCAGCGCCCGGGGAGGGACCGCGGAGACTGAAGCTTTCTTT
cdr3_aa: CSARGGTAETEAFF

j_call: TRBJ2-7
clone_size: .
cdr3_length: 18
v_call: TRBV7-8
d_call: TRBD1
cdr3_nt: TGTGCCAGCAGCTTAGTTAGGCCTTCCAGGGGGCTAAGCTACGAGCAGTACTTC
cdr3_aa: CASSLVRPSRGLSYEQYF

j_call: TRBJ1-3
clone_size: .
cdr3_length: 15
v_call: TRBV6-5
d_call: TRBD1
cdr3_nt: TGTGCCAGCAGTTCTCAGGGGGCGGACGGAAACACCATATATTTT
cdr3_aa: CASSSQGADGNTIYF

j_call: TRBJ1-1
clone_size: .
cdr3_length: 13
v_call: TRBV15
d_call: .
cdr3_nt: TGTGCCACCAGCAGAGACAGACACACTGAAGCTTTCTTT
cdr3_aa: CATSRDRHTEAFF

j_call: TRBJ2-7
clone_size: .
cdr3_length: 14
v_call: TRBV2
d_call: .
cdr3_nt: TGTGCCAGCAGTGTTACCGCGGATGCCTACGAGCAGTACTTC
cdr3_aa: CASSVTADAYEQYF

j_call: TRBJ1-2
clone_size: .
cdr3_length: 14
v_call: TRBV7-9
d_call: TRBD1
cdr3_nt: TGTGCCAGCAGCTTAGCTACTGGGACAGGTGGCTACACCTTC
cdr3_aa: CASSLATGTGGYTF

j_call: TRBJ1-5
clone_size: .
cdr3_length: 16
v_call: TRBV30
d_call: .
cdr3_nt: TGTGCCTGGAGTCAAATGAATGCAGGGGGCAATCAGCCCCAGCATTTT
cdr3_aa: CAWSQMNAGGNQPQHF

j_call: TRBJ2-3
clone_size: .
cdr3_length: 18
v_call: TRBV4-1
d_call: .
cdr3_nt: TGCGCCAGCAGCCATGACCCCTACCCCTCCTCTAGCACAGATACGCAGTATTTT
cdr3_aa: CASSHDPYPSSSTDTQYF

j_call: TRBJ1-1
clone_size: .
cdr3_length: 13
v_call: TRBV11-3
d_call: .
cdr3_nt: TGTGCCAGCAGCTTAGAGGCGAACACTGAAGCTTTCTTT
cdr3_aa: CASSLEANTEAFF

j_call: TRBJ1-5
clone_size: few
cdr3_length: 16
v_call: TRBV5-1
d_call: .
cdr3_nt: TGCGCCAGCAGCTTGGAAGGGCGCGCGGGCAATCAGCCCCAGCATTTT
cdr3_aa: CASSLEGRAGNQPQHF

j_call: TRBJ2-7
clone_size: .
cdr3_length: 13
v_call: TRBV27
d_call: TRBD2
cdr3_nt: TGTGCCAGCAGTTTGAGGGAGGGTCGCGAGCAGTACTTC
cdr3_aa: CASSLREGREQYF

j_call: TRBJ2-2
clone_size: .
cdr3_length: 16
v_call: TRBV30
d_call: TRBD2
cdr3_nt: TGTGCCTGGAGTACAGCGGGGGGGCGCTGGACCGGGGAGCTGTTTTTT
cdr3_aa: CAWSTAGGRWTGELFF

j_call: TRBJ2-5
clone_size: .
cdr3_length: 15
v_call: TRBV27
d_call: .
cdr3_nt: TGTGCCAGCAGCTTAACGCCAAGGGGTCGAGAGACCCAGTACTTC
cdr3_aa: CASSLTPRGRETQYF

j_call: TRBJ1-1
clone_size: .
cdr3_length: 14
v_call: TRBV29-1
d_call: .
cdr3_nt: TGCAGCGGCTTGGGGGAGCCCATGAACACTGAAGCTTTCTTT
cdr3_aa: CSGLGEPMNTEAFF

j_call: TRBJ2-2
clone_size: .
cdr3_length: 12
v_call: TRBV9
d_call: .
cdr3_nt: TGTGCCAGCAGCGATCACACCGGGGAGCTGTTTTTT
cdr3_aa: CASSDHTGELFF

j_call: TRBJ1-5
clone_size: .
cdr3_length: 17
v_call: TRBV20-1
d_call: .
cdr3_nt: TGCAGTGCAAGTACAGGAGGGGGATTTTATAGCAATCAGCCCCAGCATTTT
cdr3_aa: CSASTGGGFYSNQPQHF

j_call: TRBJ1-3
clone_size: .
cdr3_length: 13
v_call: TRBV7-9
d_call: .
cdr3_nt: TGTGCCAGCAGCTTAGGAGCTGGAAACACCATATATTTT
cdr3_aa: CASSLGAGNTIYF

j_call: TRBJ1-5
clone_size: .
cdr3_length: 14
v_call: TRBV10-2
d_call: TRBD1
cdr3_nt: TGCGCCAGCCTACCTGGACAGGGGGCTCAGCCCCAGCATTTT
cdr3_aa: CASLPGQGAQPQHF

j_call: TRBJ2-3
clone_size: .
cdr3_length: 17
v_call: TRBV9
d_call: .
cdr3_nt: TGTGCCAGCAGCGTATCTTTCGGTAGCGGCTACACAGATACGCAGTATTTT
cdr3_aa: CASSVSFGSGYTDTQYF

j_call: TRBJ2-2
clone_size: .
cdr3_length: 14
v_call: TRBV2
d_call: .
cdr3_nt: TGTGCCAGCAGTTACCAGGGCCCCACCGGGGAGCTGTTTTTT
cdr3_aa: CASSYQGPTGELFF

j_call: TRBJ2-3
clone_size: .
cdr3_length: 18
v_call: TRBV24-1
d_call: .
cdr3_nt: TGTGCCACCAGTGATCCTTGGACATCCTCGGACCCTACAGATACGCAGTATTTT
cdr3_aa: CATSDPWTSSDPTDTQYF

j_call: TRBJ1-6
clone_size: .
cdr3_length: 16
v_call: TRBV27
d_call: .
cdr3_nt: TGTGCCAGCAGCCGCTCCGGTCGGGCAGAAGCGTCACCCCTCCACTTT
cdr3_aa: CASSRSGRAEASPLHF

j_call: TRBJ1-4
clone_size: once
cdr3_length: 14
v_call: TRBV6-6
d_call: TRBD1
cdr3_nt: TGTGCCAGCACGCTGGGACAGGCTGATGAAAAACTGTTTTTT
cdr3_aa: CASTLGQADEKLFF

j_call: TRBJ2-1
clone_size: .
cdr3_length: 11
v_call: TRBV20-1
d_call: .
cdr3_nt: TGCAGTGCACCGTCGGGAAATGAGCAGTTCTTC
cdr3_aa: CSAPSGNEQFF

j_call: TRBJ1-3
clone_size: .
cdr3_length: 13
v_call: TRBV7-9
d_call: .
cdr3_nt: TGTGCCAGCAGCTTCTCTGACGGAAACACCATATATTTT
cdr3_aa: CASSFSDGNTIYF

j_call: TRBJ2-7
clone_size: once
cdr3_length: 14
v_call: TRBV27
d_call: TRBD1
cdr3_nt: TGTGCCAGCAGTTTAGCCCTACAGGGGCGGGAGCAGTACTTC
cdr3_aa: CASSLALQGREQYF

j_call: TRBJ1-1
clone_size: .
cdr3_length: 13
v_call: TRBV2
d_call: .
cdr3_nt: TGTGCCAGCAGTGGCGGGCTTAGCACTGAAGCTTTCTTT
cdr3_aa: CASSGGLSTEAFF

j_call: TRBJ2-1
clone_size: .
cdr3_length: 13
v_call: TRBV19
d_call: .
cdr3_nt: TGTGCCAGTACGCCGCACTCCTACAATGAGCAGTTCTTC
cdr3_aa: CASTPHSYNEQFF

j_call: TRBJ2-7
clone_size: few
cdr3_length: 13
v_call: TRBV5-4
d_call: TRBD1
cdr3_nt: TGTGCCAGCAGCTTACAGGGGGCGAGCGAGCAGTACTTC
cdr3_aa: CASSLQGASEQYF

j_call: TRBJ1-5
clone_size: .
cdr3_length: 16
v_call: TRBV5-6
d_call: .
cdr3_nt: TGTGCCAGCAGCTCGGGCCAGGGGCAGGGCAATCAGCCCCAGCATTTT
cdr3_aa: CASSSGQGQGNQPQHF

j_call: TRBJ1-3
clone_size: .
cdr3_length: 13
v_call: TRBV5-1
d_call: .
cdr3_nt: TGCGCCAGCAGTATAGACTCTGGAAACACCATATATTTT
cdr3_aa: CASSIDSGNTIYF

j_call: TRBJ1-1
clone_size: .
cdr3_length: 13
v_call: TRBV9
d_call: .
cdr3_nt: TGTGCCAGCAGCGTAGACGGGAACACTGAAGCTTTCTTT
cdr3_aa: CASSVDGNTEAFF

j_call: TRBJ2-3
clone_size: .
cdr3_length: 16
v_call: TRBV4-2
d_call: .
cdr3_nt: TGTGCCAGCAGCGGCGCTTGGGGGACCAACACAGATACGCAGTATTTT
cdr3_aa: CASSGAWGTNTDTQYF

j_call: TRBJ2-3
clone_size: .
cdr3_length: 15
v_call: TRBV19
d_call: TRBD1
cdr3_nt: TGTGCCAGTAGTGGTAGCAGGGGGAAGACAGATACGCAGTATTTT
cdr3_aa: CASSGSRGKTDTQYF

j_call: TRBJ2-1
clone_size: .
cdr3_length: 15
v_call: TRBV7-3
d_call: TRBD2
cdr3_nt: TGTGCCAGCAGCTTAATAACTAGCGGATACAATGAGCAGTTCTTC
cdr3_aa: CASSLITSGYNEQFF

j_call: TRBJ2-1
clone_size: few
cdr3_length: 15
v_call: TRBV7-9
d_call: .
cdr3_nt: TGTGCCAGCAGCGCAACAGGGTCCCCCTACAATGAGCAGTTCTTC
cdr3_aa: CASSATGSPYNEQFF